The 15 T cell receptor beta chains in this list originate from one sample, sequenced in a study of CD8 T cells in Susac syndrome. RNA totalling about 0.5 to 1 ug underwent reverse transcription with random hexamers. From the immunoSEQ multiplex PCR reads, TCRdb called clonotypes with MiXCR, one entry per CDR3 protein. The profile shows some 140,000 distinct CDR3 sequences, 85% to 95% of them singletons. The sequenced sample consisted of CD8+ T cells from PBMCs. These receptors all stem from a human donor with Susac syndrome.

V is TRBV27 and J is TRBJ1-1; the D is unclear. The V gene lost 3 bases and the J gene lost 1 base, with 6 bases spanning the gap. The CDR3 is made up of 13 amino acids. Per the germline V gene, CDR1 is MNHEY and CDR2 is SMNVEV (reference sequence). As DNA, the CDR3 is TGTGCCAGCAGTTTGTCCTGGAACACTGAAGCTTTCTTT. Translating gives CASSLSWNTEAFF.

This chain uses TRBV4-1 with TRBJ2-7, with D uncertain. The CDR3 runs 15 residues. Germline CDR1 and CDR2: MGHRA and YSYEKL. Between the trimmed V and J ends, which lost 3 bases and 6 bases, there was a span of 18 bases. Here the CDR3 DNA reads TGCGCCAGCAGCCATTCCGGGCTCAGTCGGGTCGAGCAGTACTTC. Translation gives CASSHSGLSRVEQYF.

This clonotype occurred once. The genes are TRBV7-6 and TRBJ2-1, with 9 bases identical to TRBD2. The CDR3 runs to 16 residues. Per germline, CDR1 SGHVS and CDR2 FNYEAQ. J was trimmed by 3 bases and V by 5 bases; bases with no gene match: 8. CDR3 protein: CASSPGAGGYYNEQFF. DNA for the CDR3: TGTGCCAGCAGCCCAGGGGCGGGAGGGTACTACAATGAGCAGTTCTTC. Using reference TRBV7-6 and TRBJ2-1 for the parts outside the CDR3, the full variable domain is GAGVSQSPRYKVTKRGQDVALRCDPISGHVSLYWYRQALGQGPEFLTYFNYEAQQDKSGLPNDRFSAERPEGSISTLTIQRTEQRDSAMYRCASSPGAGGYYNEQFFGPGTRLTVL.

The chain couples TRBV11-3 to TRBJ2-7; either TRBD1 or TRBD2 may supply D (5 bases each). V was trimmed by 5 bases and J by 7 bases, leaving 9 bases between them. The CDR3 covers 11 residues. CDR1 and CDR2 (germline): SGHNT, YENEEA. The CDR3 protein is CASSEGPEQYF. CDR3 bases: TGTGCCAGCAGCGAGGGACCGGAGCAGTACTTC. Full variable domain (remainder filled in from reference TRBV11-3 and TRBJ2-7): EAGVVQSPRYKIIEKKQPVAFWCNPISGHNTLYWYLQNLGQGPELLIRYENEEAVDDSQLPKDRFSAERLKGVDSTLKIQPAELGDSAVYLCASSEGPEQYFGPGTRLTVT.

The rearrangement links TRBV29-1 to TRBJ1-1; D remains unclear. The CDR3 loop spans 15 amino acids. Trimming took 6 bases from V and 1 from J, leaving 18 bases between them. Looked up from germline, CDR1 is SQVTM and CDR2 is ANQGSEA. The CDR3 sequence: CSVPQASGENTEAFF. DNA of the CDR3: TGCAGCGTCCCCCAAGCGTCTGGGGAGAACACTGAAGCTTTCTTT. Full variable domain (remainder filled in from reference TRBV29-1 and TRBJ1-1): SAVISQKPSRDICQRGTSLTIQCQVDSQVTMMFWYRQQPGQSLTLIATANQGSEATYESGFVIDKFPISRPNLTFSTLTVSNMSPEDSSIYLCSVPQASGENTEAFFGQGTRLTVV.

This chain uses TRBV29-1 with TRBJ2-6, with a possible D match to TRBD1 (5 bases). The germline CDR1 and CDR2 sequences are SQVTM and ANQGSEA. This CDR3 contains 17 residues. With 1 base removed from V and 4 bases from J, the gap between germline ends came to 17 bases. The CDR3 reads CSVEGGQAAGGANVLTF. The CDR3 nucleotides are TGCAGCGTTGAAGGGGGTCAGGCCGCAGGGGGGGCCAACGTCCTGACTTTC.

V gene TRBV7-3 combines with J gene TRBJ1-1, with 9 bases lining up with TRBD1. The CDR3 is 16 residues long. Unmatched junction bases numbered 7, after V lost 2 bases and J lost 3 bases. Germline V gene sequence: CDR1 SGHTA, CDR2 FQGTGA. The DNA of the CDR3 is TGTGCCAGCAGCTTACCAGGACAGGGGAGGGACACTGAAGCTTTCTTT. Translating gives CASSLPGQGRDTEAFF.

This clonotype showed up just a few times. The chain couples TRBV10-3 to TRBJ2-4; D gene ambiguous. Trimming cost V 3 bases and J 0 bases, with 12 bases left between them. CDR1 is ENHRY, CDR2 SYGVKD, per germline. The CDR3 spans 16 residues. The CDR3 sequence is CAISESQDLAKNIQYF. CDR3 coding DNA: TGTGCCATCAGTGAAAGTCAGGATTTAGCCAAAAACATTCAGTACTTC.

The V and J genes are TRBV13 and TRBJ2-5; D is unresolved. The CDR3 sequence is 15 residues long. Germline V lookup: CDR1 PRHDT, CDR2 FYEKMQ (reference sequence). The V and J ends lost 0 bases and 5 bases respectively, with 13 bases between them. The CDR3 spells CASSLGPATQETQYF. The CDR3 DNA reads as TGTGCCAGCAGCTTAGGTCCAGCGACACAGGAGACCCAGTACTTC.

This clonotype is a singleton in its sample. This chain links TRBV12-3 or TRBV12-4 with TRBJ1-4; tentatively, D is TRBD1 (6 bases). CDR3 length equals 16 residues. Trimming removed 6 bases at V and 6 bases at J, with 20 bases between. CDR3 amino acids: CASSPWYQGRDEKLFF. CDR3 coding DNA: TGTGCCAGCAGCCCCTGGTATCAGGGGCGCGATGAAAAACTGTTTTTT.

This chain connects TRBV12-3 or TRBV12-4 to TRBJ2-5; weak D call: TRBD2 (6 bases). CDR3 length equals 14 residues. V shed 7 bases and J shed 7 bases, with 19 bases lying between them. The CDR3 protein is CASTLHGGLGTQYF. The CDR3 DNA follows: TGTGCCAGCACCCTCCACGGGGGACTGGGGACCCAGTACTTC.

The chain couples TRBV12-3 or TRBV12-4 to TRBJ2-1, with 11 positions matching TRBD2. V was clipped by 5 bases and J by 5 bases; unmatched bases: 8. This CDR3 is 16 amino acids long. CDR3 sequence reads: CASSPPLAGDHNEQFF. CDR3 DNA: TGTGCCAGCAGTCCACCACTAGCGGGAGACCACAATGAGCAGTTCTTC.

The V and J genes are TRBV29-1 and TRBJ2-5; 10 bases are shared with TRBD2. This CDR3 has 16 residues. The germline V gene encodes CDR1 SQVTM and CDR2 ANQGSEA. Germline trimming cut 7 bases from V and 0 bases from J; bases unmatched to any gene: 11. CDR3 in amino acids: CSATSGKEKYQETQYF. The DNA of the CDR3 is TGCAGCGCCACTAGCGGGAAAGAGAAGTACCAAGAGACCCAGTACTTC.

J is TRBJ2-1 and V is TRBV27; TRBD1 aligns across 7 bases. The trim removed 4 bases at V and 12 bases at J, leaving 6 bases unmatched. This CDR3 comprises 12 residues. From germline, CDR1 is MNHEY and CDR2 SMNVEV (reference sequence). This CDR3 reads CASSWNRDRQFF. In DNA, the CDR3 is TGTGCCAGCAGTTGGAACCGGGACAGGCAGTTCTTC.

The sample holds one count of this clonotype. The chain combines TRBV5-6 with TRBJ2-5; the D is unclear. This CDR3 region has 14 residues. Germline CDR1 is SGHDT and CDR2 is YYEEEE. Trimming took 0 bases from V and 4 from J, leaving 10 bases between them. CDR3 sequence reads: CASSLGWVSETQYF. As DNA, the CDR3 is TGTGCCAGCAGCTTGGGATGGGTCTCAGAGACCCAGTACTTC.